This paragraph reports one T cell receptor beta chain. Assay: immunoSEQ multiplex PCR; the TCRdb copy retains only in-frame clones and omits some. The table lists 95,000 to 150,000 clones, around 92% of them singletons. These data belong to a study of T cell responses to AZD1222 COVID-19 vaccine. The CDR3 totals 14 residues. V shed 3 bases and J shed 4 bases, with 13 bases lying between them. Germline values: CDR1 SGHNT, CDR2 YYREEE (reference sequence). The chain combines TRBV5-4 with TRBJ1-1; possible D gene TRBD1, 5 bases. This receptor was identified in an adult in good health. Sequencing was performed on peripheral blood, taken on day 0 of AZD1222 vaccination. CDR3 sequence reads: CASSSGLGGTEAFF. In DNA, the CDR3 is TGTGCCAGCAGCTCGGGCCTTGGGGGCACTGAAGCTTTCTTT. The complete variable domain, with remaining parts taken from reference TRBV5-4 and TRBJ1-1, reads ETGVTQSPTHLIKTRGQQVTLRCSSQSGHNTVSWYQQALGQGPQFIFQYYREEENGRGNFPPRFSGLQFPNYSSELNVNALELDDSALYLCASSSGLGGTEAFFGQGTRLTVV.